Following are 24 T cell receptor beta chains from one sample sequenced in a study of T cells in women clearing cervical HPV infection. The assay was immunoSEQ multiplex PCR, and TCRdb's table has in-frame clones only and misses some. The specimen's table records around 46,000 clones. The sample comprised blood buffy coat. The receptors originated from a woman between 18 and 75 years old with a cervical HPV16 infection that either progressed to CIN3+ or cleared (not recorded which).

About this clone: Read data end 3 residues before the CDR3 end; the end is taken from the germline J gene. V is TRBV19 and J is TRBJ1-2; 10 nucleotides agree with TRBD1. In germline, CDR1 is LNHDA, CDR2 SQIVND (reference sequence). With 4 bases clipped from V and 0 bases from J, the junction kept 2 bases outside the gene matches. This CDR3 comprises 15 residues. CDR3 DNA, as far as it was read: TGTGCCAGTAGTACAGGGACAGGGGCTAACTATGGC. Translation: CASSTGTGANYG. The CDR3 in full is CASSTGTGANYGYTF. The full variable domain, in which reference TRBV19 and TRBJ1-2 provide the parts outside the CDR3, is DGGITQSPKYLFRKEGQNVTLSCEQNLNHDAMYWYRQDPGQGLRLIYYSQIVNDFQKGDIAEGYSVSREKKESFPLTVTSAQKNPTAFYLCASSTGTGANYGYTFGSGTRLTVV.

As to this clone: Read coverage stops 3 residues before the CDR3 terminus; the germline J gene supplies the remainder. The V call is TRBV2, the J call TRBJ2-3; D unresolved. The germline gives CDR1 SNHLY, CDR2 FYNNEI. The CDR3 totals 15 residues. V gave up 6 bases and J gave up 2 bases, with 15 bases separating them. The CDR3 protein is CASRQARPFTDTQYF. Partial CDR3 DNA: TGTGCCAGCAGGCAAGCTAGGCCGTTCACAGATACG.

In regard to this clone: The read falls 3 residues short of the CDR3 end, and the missing part is taken from the germline J gene. This chain links TRBV30 with TRBJ1-2; TRBD1 is a possible D gene (5 bases). CDR3 length: 11 amino acids. CDR1 GTSNPN and CDR2 SVGIG come from the germline V gene (reference sequence). Trimming removed 0 bases from V and 6 bases from J, with 5 bases in between. The CDR3 loop is CAWSVGDGYTF. The CDR3 bases that were read are TGTGCCTGGAGTGTAGGGGATGGC.

A remark on this clone: The read gets to within 3 residues of the CDR3 end, and the germline J gene fills in the rest. This chain joins TRBV14 and TRBJ2-2, with D perhaps matching TRBD1 (6 bases). The germline CDR1 and CDR2 sequences are SGHDN and FVKESK. The CDR3 runs 13 residues. CDR3 protein: CASSLIQGIKLFF. Incomplete CDR3 DNA: TGTGCCAGCAGCTTAATCCAGGGGATTAAG.

In the case of this clone: The read falls 3 residues short of the CDR3 end, and the missing part is taken from the germline J gene. The J gene is TRBJ2-7, the V gene TRBV18; 7 bases line up with TRBD2. In germline, CDR1 is KGHSH, CDR2 LQKENI. V shed 4 bases, J shed 3 bases, and the junction held 3 bases outside the gene matches. The CDR3 totals 13 residues. The sequenced CDR3 bases are TGTGCCAGCTCACGCGGGAGCTACTACGAG. It specifies CASSRGSYYE. The whole CDR3 sequence reads CASSRGSYYEQYF.

About this clone itself: The missing CDR3 end, 3 residues past where the read stops, is filled in from the germline J gene. V is TRBV18 and J is TRBJ1-6, with 9 bases aligning to TRBD1. CDR1 and CDR2 (germline): KGHSH, LQKENI. V dropped 8 bases and J dropped 10; count of bases not matched to a gene: 12. This CDR3 is built from 15 residues. The part of the CDR3 DNA that was read is TGTGCCAGCAGCCTCCCCGGGACAGGGAAGTCACCC. Translated: CASSLPGTGKSP. The CDR3 in full is CASSLPGTGKSPLHF.

About this clone: Coverage ceases 3 residues before the CDR3 finishes, and the germline J gene fills in the end. The V call is TRBV2, the J call TRBJ1-2; possible D gene TRBD1, 5 bases. The CDR3 extends over 12 amino acids. CDR1 and CDR2 from the germline V gene are SNHLY and FYNNEI. The V gene lost 8 bases and the J gene lost 6 bases, with 13 bases spanning the gap. The CDR3 protein is CASGGGMHGYTF. The covered CDR3 bases are TGTGCCAGCGGGGGGGGGATGCATGGC.

Turning to this clone: The CDR3 is cut off 3 residues early in the read; its end comes from the germline J gene. The chain joins TRBV7-2 to TRBJ2-1; 7 bases align to TRBD2. V was clipped by 5 bases and J by 3 bases; unmatched bases: 7. The CDR3 is 15 amino acids. Germline-derived CDR1 and CDR2 are SGHTA and FQGNSA. CDR3 DNA (partial): TGTGCCAGCAGCCCTTGGACTAGTTACTACAATGAG. It codes for CASSPWTSYYNE. The whole CDR3 sequence reads CASSPWTSYYNEQFF.

Points on this clone: The sequenced fragment ends 3 residues before the CDR3 boundary, so the rest is inferred from the germline J gene. This rearrangement joins TRBV20-1 to TRBJ2-3, with TRBD2 matching 13 bases. After removal of 3 bases from V and 4 bases from J, the junction contained 4 bases not matched to a gene. Germline V CDR1 and CDR2: DFQATT, SNEGSKA (reference sequence). This CDR3 comprises 15 residues. Incomplete CDR3 DNA: TGCAGTGCTAGCCGACTAGCGGGAGGAGCAGATACG. Its protein product is CSASRLAGGADT. The entire CDR3 sequence reads CSASRLAGGADTQYF.

About this clone: The read finishes 3 residues shy of the CDR3 end, and the germline J gene is used to complete it. The rearrangement links TRBV7-2 to TRBJ1-2; TRBD1 might be the D (5 bases). Per the germline V gene, CDR1 is SGHTA and CDR2 is FQGNSA. The CDR3 length is 14 residues. The CDR3 sequence: CASSSIPGSDDYTF. CDR3 bases read: TGTGCCAGCAGCTCAATTCCAGGGAGCGACGAC.

As concerns this clone: With the read ending 3 residues before the CDR3 end, the germline J gene is used to fill in that end. The chain combines TRBV20-1 with TRBJ1-4; 9 nucleotides agree with TRBD1. The ends lost 6 bases at V and 8 bases at J; junction bases unmatched: 10. Germline V gene data show CDR1 as DFQATT and CDR2 as SNEGSKA (reference sequence). CDR3 length equals 14 residues. The CDR3 loop is CSAGQGTLGEKLFF. CDR3 bases read: TGCAGTGCGGGACAGGGAACGTTAGGAGAAAAA.

On this clone: The read stops 3 residues short of the end of the CDR3; the missing end is completed from the germline J gene. The chain joins TRBV29-1 to TRBJ2-7; 7 bases align to TRBD1. Germline V CDR1 and CDR2: SQVTM, ANQGSEA. The CDR3 spans 13 residues. V dropped 4 bases and J dropped 4; count of bases not matched to a gene: 7. The CDR3 reads CSVVRQGRYEQYF. The sequenced CDR3 bases are TGCAGCGTTGTTCGACAGGGCAGGTACGAG.

Details on this clone: The read stops 3 residues short of the end of the CDR3; the missing end is completed from the germline J gene. This chain joins TRBV18 and TRBJ1-2, with a tentative D call TRBD1 (5 bases). CDR1 and CDR2 from the germline V gene are KGHSH and LQKENI. The CDR3 has 18 residues. The CDR3 here is CASSPPTGGGTDGDTYTF. Incomplete CDR3 DNA: TGTGCCAGCTCACCACCGACGGGCGGGGGGACCGACGGGGATACC. Full variable domain (remainder filled in from reference TRBV18 and TRBJ1-2): NAGVMQNPRHLVRRRGQEARLRCSPMKGHSHVYWYRQLPEEGLKFMVYLQKENIIDESGMPKERFSAEFPKEGPSILRIQQVVRGDSAAYFCASSPPTGGGTDGDTYTFGSGTRLTVV.

About this clone: The read terminates 3 residues before the CDR3 end, so the remaining end is supplied by the germline J gene. V gene TRBV5-6 combines with J gene TRBJ2-1, with D maybe TRBD1 (6 bases). Germline V gene data show CDR1 as SGHDT and CDR2 as YYEEEE. Trimming took off 2 bases at V and 8 bases at J, with 8 bases between the two ends. The CDR3 has 12 amino acids. CDR3 residues: CASSFTGYEQFF. The part of the CDR3 DNA that was read is TGTGCCAGCAGCTTCACAGGGTATGAG.

Points on this clone: The read gets to within 3 residues of the CDR3 end, and the germline J gene fills in the rest. This chain uses TRBV19 with TRBJ1-4; 11 nucleotides line up with TRBD1. Germline CDR1 and CDR2: LNHDA and SQIVND (reference sequence). The V segment lost 10 bases and the J segment 8 bases; nucleotides outside the gene matches: 6. CDR3 length: 13 residues. The sequenced part of the CDR3 DNA is TGTGCCACCCGGGACAGGGGGAAGGAAAAA. This gives the protein CATRDRGKEK. The full CDR3 is CATRDRGKEKLFF.

About this clone: The CDR3 is cut off 3 residues early in the read; its end comes from the germline J gene. The chain links TRBV29-1 to TRBJ1-6; the D gene is possibly TRBD1 (6 bases). V lost 6 bases and J lost 6, with 12 bases in between. Germline CDR1 SQVTM, CDR2 ANQGSEA. The CDR3 runs 13 residues. The sequenced CDR3 bases are TGCAGCGTGCTATGGACAGCTAATTCACCC. Its protein is CSVLWTANSP. The CDR3 in full is CSVLWTANSPLHF.

For this clone: Sequencing ends 3 residues short of the CDR3 end; the germline J gene provides the rest. Other nucleotide sequences from this sample produce the same CDR3. The V call is TRBV2, the J call TRBJ1-3; D gene uncertain. Germline V lookup: CDR1 SNHLY, CDR2 FYNNEI. The CDR3 is 13 residues long. Trimming pared 8 bases from V and 3 bases from J, leaving 11 bases between. CDR3 sequence reads: CASSGRVGNTIYF. Incomplete CDR3 DNA: TGTGCCAGCTCAGGAAGGGTTGGAAACACC. The full variable domain, rest sourced from reference TRBV2 and TRBJ1-3, is EPEVTQTPSHQVTQMGQEVILRCVPISNHLYFYWYRQILGQKVEFLVSFYNNEISEKSEIFDDQFSVERPDGSNFTLKIRSTKLEDSAMYFCASSGRVGNTIYFGEGSWLTVV.

As concerns this clone: The read comes to an end 3 residues before the CDR3 does, leaving the germline J gene to fill in the end. This chain connects TRBV7-9 to TRBJ1-1, with D perhaps matching TRBD1 (6 bases). In germline, CDR1 is SEHNR, CDR2 FQNEAQ (reference sequence). Trimming took off 5 bases at V and 5 bases at J, with 18 bases between the two ends. CDR3 length equals 15 residues. The CDR3 spells CASSAGDRSITEAFF. The part of the CDR3 DNA that was read is TGTGCCAGCAGCGCGGGCGACAGGTCGATAACTGAA.

As regards this clone: The CDR3 is cut off 3 residues early in the read; its end comes from the germline J gene. This chain uses TRBV5-1 with TRBJ2-6; the D gene is possibly TRBD1 (5 bases). The CDR3 extends over 16 amino acids. Germline V lookup: CDR1 SGHRS, CDR2 YFSETQ. Trimming pared 0 bases from V and 0 bases from J, leaving 7 bases between. The CDR3 DNA, read in part, is TGCGCCAGCAGCTTGGTCCAGGGCTCTGGGGCCAACGTC. Translation: CASSLVQGSGANV. The full CDR3 protein is CASSLVQGSGANVLTF. Full variable domain (rest looked up from reference TRBV5-1 and TRBJ2-6): KAGVTQTPRYLIKTRGQQVTLSCSPISGHRSVSWYQQTPGQGLQFLFEYFSETQRNKGNFPGRFSGRQFSNSRSEMNVSTLELGDSALYLCASSLVQGSGANVLTFGAGSRLTVL.

CDR3: CASSLEQGPGELFF. The part of the CDR3 DNA that was read is TGTGCCAGCAGCTTAGAACAGGGCCCCGGGGAG. V and J are TRBV7-3 and TRBJ2-2; D is possibly TRBD1 (6 bases). Read coverage stops 3 residues before the CDR3 terminus; the germline J gene supplies the remainder. Per germline, CDR1 SGHTA and CDR2 FQGTGA. The CDR3 is 14 residues long. V was clipped by 2 bases and J by 6 bases, with 10 bases between them.

Note on this clone: The DNA ends 3 residues before the CDR3 does, and the rest of the CDR3 is filled in from the germline J gene. This chain joins TRBV6-2 or TRBV6-3 and TRBJ2-2; TRBD1 is a possible D gene (5 bases). The V end lost 6 bases, the J end lost 1 base, and 9 bases lay between the germline ends. The CDR3 covers 14 residues. From germline, CDR1 is MNHEY and CDR2 SVGEGT. The covered CDR3 bases are TGTGCCAGCAGCCCAGGGTTGAACACCGGGGAG. This codes for CASSPGLNTGE. The full CDR3 reads CASSPGLNTGELFF.

A note on this clone: Read sequence stops 3 residues before the CDR3 end, and the germline J gene provides the missing end. The J gene is TRBJ2-7, the V gene TRBV5-1; the D gene is possibly TRBD1 (5 bases). The V gene lost 4 bases and the J gene lost 5 bases, with 13 bases spanning the gap. This CDR3 has 13 residues. Germline V gives CDR1 SGHRS, CDR2 YFSETQ. The DNA read from the CDR3 is TGCGCCAGCAGCGACCAGGGTACCCACGAG. It codes for CASSDQGTHE. The whole CDR3 is CASSDQGTHEQYF.

Worth noting for this clone: The read finishes 3 residues shy of the CDR3 end, and the germline J gene is used to complete it. The chain carries TRBV5-1 and TRBJ2-1; TRBD2 aligns across 7 bases. V shed 4 bases, J shed 2 bases, and the junction held 6 bases outside the gene matches. Germline-derived CDR1 and CDR2 are SGHRS and YFSETQ. The CDR3 is 15 amino acids. The part of the CDR3 DNA that was read is TGCGCCAGCAGCCGAGGCCGGGGGGCCTACAATGAG. Translating it yields CASSRGRGAYNE. The whole CDR3 protein is CASSRGRGAYNEQFF.

CDR3 sequence reads: CASRQGEDGYTF. The DNA read from the CDR3 is TGCGCCAGCAGACAGGGGGAGGATGGC. This sequence joins TRBV10-2 and TRBJ1-2; 8 nucleotides align to TRBD1. Read coverage stops 3 residues before the CDR3 terminus; the germline J gene supplies the remainder. In germline, CDR1 is WSHSY, CDR2 SAAADI. The CDR3 is 12 amino acids. Trimming at V came to 6 bases and at J to 6 bases, leaving 3 bases not matched to a gene.